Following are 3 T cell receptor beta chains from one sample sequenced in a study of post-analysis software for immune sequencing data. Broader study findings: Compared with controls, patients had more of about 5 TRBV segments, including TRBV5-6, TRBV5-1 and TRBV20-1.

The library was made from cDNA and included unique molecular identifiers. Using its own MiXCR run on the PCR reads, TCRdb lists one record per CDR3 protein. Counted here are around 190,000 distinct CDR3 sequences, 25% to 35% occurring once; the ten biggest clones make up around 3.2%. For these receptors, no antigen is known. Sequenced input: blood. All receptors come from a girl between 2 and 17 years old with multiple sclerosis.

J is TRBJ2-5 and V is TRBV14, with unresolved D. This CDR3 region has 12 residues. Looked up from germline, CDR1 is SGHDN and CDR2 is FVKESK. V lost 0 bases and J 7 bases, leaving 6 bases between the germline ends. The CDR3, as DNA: TGTGCCAGCAGCCAAGATAGGATGACCCAGTACTTC. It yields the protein CASSQDRMTQYF.

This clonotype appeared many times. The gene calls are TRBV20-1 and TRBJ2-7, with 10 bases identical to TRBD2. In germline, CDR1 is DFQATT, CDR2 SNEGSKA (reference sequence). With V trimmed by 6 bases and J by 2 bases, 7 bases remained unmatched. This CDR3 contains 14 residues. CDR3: CSALAGGSPYEQYF. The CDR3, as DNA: TGCAGTGCCTTAGCGGGAGGAAGCCCCTACGAGCAGTACTTC.

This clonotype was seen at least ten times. The CDR3 loop reads CASSYLLGSSNQPQHF. The CDR3 DNA follows: TGTGCCAGCAGCTACTTACTGGGGTCTAGCAATCAGCCCCAGCATTTT. The V gene is TRBV5-6, the J gene TRBJ1-5; D is undetermined. Trimming took 3 bases from V and 0 from J, leaving 13 bases between them. This CDR3 region has 16 residues. CDR1 and CDR2 from the germline V gene are SGHDT and YYEEEE.